This is a list of T cell receptor beta chains from one sample in a study of neoadjuvant anti-PD-1 for oral cavity cancer. Produced via immunoSEQ multiplex PCR; TCRdb's table is partial and in-frame only. This sample carries about 15,000 clones, under 40% of them seen once, and the ten largest clones take 39%. Sequencing was performed on tumor tissue, taken after nivolumab (anti-PD-1) treatment. All receptors derive from a person between 35 and 79 years old with oral cavity squamous cell carcinoma. The CDR3 runs from the conserved cysteine through the conserved F or W. The D gene is left open where the match is weak. Size values are once, few and many counts, or a class for expanded clones, and some rows have none.

cdr3_nt: TGCGCCAGCAGCCAGGGGAATTCACCCCTCCACTTT
cdr3_aa: CASSQGNSPLHF
j_call: TRBJ1-6
d_call: .
v_call: TRBV4-3
clone_size: .

cdr3_nt: TGTGCCAGCAGTGAAGCTCAGTCTTGGGAGACCCAGTACTTC
cdr3_aa: CASSEAQSWETQYF
j_call: TRBJ2-5
d_call: .
v_call: TRBV6-1
clone_size: once

cdr3_nt: TGTGCCAGCAGCAAAGGCAGTGGCGGGGGGAACACTGAAGCTTTCTTT
cdr3_aa: CASSKGSGGGNTEAFF
j_call: TRBJ1-1
d_call: .
v_call: TRBV21-1
clone_size: .

cdr3_nt: TGTGCCAGCAGCTTAGGGGGGTCAAGCAATCAGCCCCAGCATTTT
cdr3_aa: CASSLGGSSNQPQHF
j_call: TRBJ1-5
d_call: .
v_call: TRBV7-9
clone_size: few

cdr3_nt: TGTGCCAGCAGTCCCCTAGGAAGGGGGCTGGTTGAAGCTTTCTTT
cdr3_aa: CASSPLGRGLVEAFF
j_call: TRBJ1-1
d_call: TRBD1
v_call: TRBV27
clone_size: .

cdr3_nt: TGTGCCTGGAGTTTGGGATTTAGCAATCAGCCCCAGCATTTT
cdr3_aa: CAWSLGFSNQPQHF
j_call: TRBJ1-5
d_call: .
v_call: TRBV30
clone_size: .

cdr3_nt: TGTGCCAGCAGCGTAGAGCCGGGACTAGGCACAGATACGCAGTATTTT
cdr3_aa: CASSVEPGLGTDTQYF
j_call: TRBJ2-3
d_call: TRBD2
v_call: TRBV9
clone_size: .

cdr3_nt: TGTGCCAGCAGCTTAGACAAAAAGGAGACCCAGTACTTC
cdr3_aa: CASSLDKKETQYF
j_call: TRBJ2-5
d_call: .
v_call: TRBV11-2
clone_size: .

cdr3_nt: TGTGCCAGCATTGAGGCAGAGTATGGCTACACCTTC
cdr3_aa: CASIEAEYGYTF
j_call: TRBJ1-2
d_call: .
v_call: TRBV6-6
clone_size: .

cdr3_nt: TGCGCCAGCACCGGGGAGGGCGGCTACACCTTC
cdr3_aa: CASTGEGGYTF
j_call: TRBJ1-2
d_call: .
v_call: TRBV5-1
clone_size: few

cdr3_nt: TGTGCCAGCAGCTCACAGGGAGCTAACTATGGCTACACCTTC
cdr3_aa: CASSSQGANYGYTF
j_call: TRBJ1-2
d_call: .
v_call: TRBV5-4
clone_size: .

cdr3_nt: TGTGCCACACTTCCCATCGTGGGACTAAGCACAGATACGCAGTATTTT
cdr3_aa: CATLPIVGLSTDTQYF
j_call: TRBJ2-3
d_call: TRBD2
v_call: TRBV28
clone_size: .

cdr3_nt: TGTGCCAGCAGTTTAGCTCACAGGGGCAATCAGCCCCAGCATTTT
cdr3_aa: CASSLAHRGNQPQHF
j_call: TRBJ1-5
d_call: .
v_call: TRBV6-5
clone_size: .

cdr3_nt: TGTGCCAGCAGCTTAGCGGGGCCGAACACTGAAGCTTTCTTT
cdr3_aa: CASSLAGPNTEAFF
j_call: TRBJ1-1
d_call: .
v_call: TRBV5-6
clone_size: .

cdr3_nt: TGTGCCAGCTCACCCTCTGGGGGATTGAACACTGAAGCTTTCTTT
cdr3_aa: CASSPSGGLNTEAFF
j_call: TRBJ1-1
d_call: .
v_call: TRBV18
clone_size: few

cdr3_nt: TGTGCCAGCAGTTCCCGGGACAGGGGCTCTGGAAACACCATATATTTT
cdr3_aa: CASSSRDRGSGNTIYF
j_call: TRBJ1-3
d_call: TRBD1
v_call: TRBV7-3
clone_size: .

cdr3_nt: TGTGCCAGTAGTACTCGGGGATGGGGTGAAAAACTGTTTTTT
cdr3_aa: CASSTRGWGEKLFF
j_call: TRBJ1-4
d_call: .
v_call: TRBV19
clone_size: few

cdr3_nt: TGTGCCAGCAGCTCCGCCGGGGGGGGCATTAATGAGCAGTTCTTC
cdr3_aa: CASSSAGGGINEQFF
j_call: TRBJ2-1
d_call: TRBD2
v_call: TRBV11-2
clone_size: .

cdr3_nt: TGTGCCAGCAACCTAGCGGGGGCCTACACAGATACGCAGTATTTT
cdr3_aa: CASNLAGAYTDTQYF
j_call: TRBJ2-3
d_call: TRBD2
v_call: TRBV7-2
clone_size: medium-sized

cdr3_nt: TGCGCCAGCAGCCAAGAGGTGGGGGTTCAGGGTGAAGCTTTCTTT
cdr3_aa: CASSQEVGVQGEAFF
j_call: TRBJ1-1
d_call: .
v_call: TRBV4-1
clone_size: few

cdr3_nt: TGCGCCAGCAGCCAGGATACAACAAATTCACCCCTCCACTTT
cdr3_aa: CASSQDTTNSPLHF
j_call: TRBJ1-6
d_call: .
v_call: TRBV11-2
clone_size: once

cdr3_nt: TGTGCCGCCTACCCGACACACAATAGCAATCAGCCCCAGCATTTT
cdr3_aa: CAAYPTHNSNQPQHF
j_call: TRBJ1-5
d_call: .
v_call: TRBV28
clone_size: .

cdr3_nt: TGTGCCAGCAGCCAACGGGGAGATCAGCCCCAGCATTTT
cdr3_aa: CASSQRGDQPQHF
j_call: TRBJ1-5
d_call: .
v_call: TRBV4-2
clone_size: few

cdr3_nt: TGTGCCAGCAGCTTGCCGGTGGACAACTATGGCTACACCTTC
cdr3_aa: CASSLPVDNYGYTF
j_call: TRBJ1-2
d_call: .
v_call: TRBV13
clone_size: .

cdr3_nt: TGTGCCAGCAGCCCCCGGGGGGCCATATCCGAGCAGTACTTC
cdr3_aa: CASSPRGAISEQYF
j_call: TRBJ2-7
d_call: .
v_call: TRBV9
clone_size: medium-sized

cdr3_nt: TGCGCCAGCAGCCGAGGGAGGGGTAGCGGTAGCACAGATACGCAGTATTTT
cdr3_aa: CASSRGRGSGSTDTQYF
j_call: TRBJ2-3
d_call: TRBD2
v_call: TRBV4-3
clone_size: .

cdr3_nt: TGTGCCAGCAGTCTCGGGGGTGAGCAGTTCTTC
cdr3_aa: CASSLGGEQFF
j_call: TRBJ2-1
d_call: .
v_call: TRBV11-3
clone_size: .

cdr3_nt: TGTGCCAGCAAGGTGGGCAATGAGCAGTTCTTC
cdr3_aa: CASKVGNEQFF
j_call: TRBJ2-1
d_call: .
v_call: TRBV2
clone_size: once

cdr3_nt: TGTGCCAGCAGCCCCCCGGCGGGACTGTACCAAGAGACCCAGTACTTC
cdr3_aa: CASSPPAGLYQETQYF
j_call: TRBJ2-5
d_call: .
v_call: TRBV28
clone_size: few

cdr3_nt: TGTGCCAGCTCACGCACCCTAACTAGCGGGGAGACCCAGTACTTC
cdr3_aa: CASSRTLTSGETQYF
j_call: TRBJ2-5
d_call: TRBD2
v_call: TRBV18
clone_size: .

cdr3_nt: TGTGCCAGCAGTTCCCCGGGACAGGGGGCGGCGTATGAGCAGTTCTTC
cdr3_aa: CASSSPGQGAAYEQFF
j_call: TRBJ2-1
d_call: TRBD1
v_call: TRBV6-5
clone_size: few

cdr3_nt: TGTGCCTGGAGTACCGGGACCTACTATGGCTACACCTTC
cdr3_aa: CAWSTGTYYGYTF
j_call: TRBJ1-2
d_call: .
v_call: TRBV30
clone_size: .

cdr3_nt: TGTGCCAGCGGGGGACAGGGGCTTGGCTATGGCTACACCTTC
cdr3_aa: CASGGQGLGYGYTF
j_call: TRBJ1-2
d_call: TRBD1
v_call: TRBV6-6
clone_size: .

cdr3_nt: TGTGCCAGCAGCTTAGTACGGGATAATTCACCCCTCCACTTT
cdr3_aa: CASSLVRDNSPLHF
j_call: TRBJ1-6
d_call: .
v_call: TRBV7-2
clone_size: .

cdr3_nt: TGTGCCAGCAGTGGACAGGGGGCTACTAACTACGAGCAGTACTTC
cdr3_aa: CASSGQGATNYEQYF
j_call: TRBJ2-7
d_call: TRBD1
v_call: TRBV2
clone_size: .

cdr3_nt: TGTGCCAGCTCCCCGGCGGGCGATCAGCCCCAGCATTTT
cdr3_aa: CASSPAGDQPQHF
j_call: TRBJ1-5
d_call: .
v_call: TRBV18
clone_size: few

cdr3_nt: TGTGCCAGCAGTGGAGGGGGCCCGATTGATTCACCCCTCCACTTT
cdr3_aa: CASSGGGPIDSPLHF
j_call: TRBJ1-6
d_call: TRBD1
v_call: TRBV6-1
clone_size: .

cdr3_nt: TGTGCCAGCCTCGACAGGGGATACAATCAGCCCCAGCATTTT
cdr3_aa: CASLDRGYNQPQHF
j_call: TRBJ1-5
d_call: TRBD1
v_call: TRBV28
clone_size: .